This T cell receptor (beta chain) was captured in a study of cytomegalovirus exposure and HLA in healthy donors. CDR1 and CDR2 (germline): LGHNA, YNFKEQ. The V end lost 0 bases, the J end lost 2 bases, and 14 bases lay between the germline ends. This CDR3 comprises 18 residues. Amplification used 60 Vbeta primers and 13 Jbeta primers. Assay: immunoSEQ multiplex PCR; the TCRdb copy retains only in-frame clones and omits some. This sample has 150,000 to 200,000 clones, with approximately 79% found just once. This TCR was recovered from a woman in her thirties or forties in good health and CMV-seronegative. The V call is TRBV4-2, the J call TRBJ2-6; D possibly corresponds to TRBD2 (6 bases). The sample consisted of PBMCs. The CDR3 is CASSQDLLGGAGANVLTF. The CDR3 DNA reads as TGTGCCAGCAGCCAAGATCTGCTGGGGGGAGCTGGGGCCAACGTCCTGACTTTC.